A selection of T cell receptor beta chains follows, all from one sample in a study of technical replicates of blood from a handful of donors. Generated by immunoSEQ multiplex PCR, the TCRdb table keeps only in-frame clones and is missing some. The table includes 84,000 or so clones, 85% to 95% detected once. Sequenced material: T cells isolated from PBMCs. These TCRs come from a human donor in good health. Both conserved end residues are part of each CDR3. The D gene is left open where the match is weak. Clone size is stated in some rows and not others, as once, few, many or a class when expanded.

>-|TRBJ1-2|15|TRBV6-4|TRBD1
CASSDSGQGLGGYTF
TGTGCCAGCAGTGACTCGGGACAGGGGCTCGGCGGCTACACCTTC
>once|TRBJ1-2|17|TRBV14|TRBD1
CASSQVFETGLNNGYTF
TGTGCCAGCAGCCAAGTCTTCGAGACAGGGTTAAACAATGGCTACACCTTC
>-|TRBJ2-5|13|TRBV6-1|TRBD2
CASRTGARGAQYF
TGTGCCAGCAGGACAGGTGCGCGGGGGGCCCAGTACTTC
>-|TRBJ2-7|14|TRBV5-1|TRBD2
CASSSVSGSYEQYF
TGCGCCAGCAGCTCAGTTAGCGGGTCCTACGAGCAGTACTTC
>-|TRBJ2-5|19|TRBV4-1|TRBD2
CASSHPGLAGGPGQETQYF
TGCGCCAGCAGCCATCCCGGACTAGCGGGAGGGCCGGGACAAGAGACCCAGTACTTC
>-|TRBJ1-1|15|TRBV19|TRBD1
CASRSLTGANTEAFF
TGTGCCAGTAGATCTTTGACAGGGGCCAACACTGAAGCTTTCTTT
>-|TRBJ2-7|15|TRBV9|-
CASSVGFSGSYEQYF
TGTGCCAGCAGCGTAGGCTTTAGTGGCTCCTACGAGCAGTACTTC
>-|TRBJ2-7|16|TRBV5-1|-
CASSFDLSGAYYEQYF
TGCGCCAGCAGCTTTGATCTATCGGGAGCCTACTACGAGCAGTACTTC
>-|TRBJ2-2|16|TRBV5-6|-
CASSLAIREGTGELFF
TGTGCCAGCAGCTTGGCCATACGCGAGGGCACCGGGGAGCTGTTTTTT
>once|TRBJ2-3|12|TRBV6-1|-
CASSDRDDTQYF
TGTGCCAGCAGTGATCGAGATGATACGCAGTATTTT
>-|TRBJ2-7|16|TRBV28|-
CASCNRRGAFLNEQYF
TGTGCCAGCTGTAATAGGAGAGGCGCCTTCCTTAACGAGCAGTACTTC
>-|TRBJ2-5|14|TRBV6-5|-
CASSYLGGQETQYF
TGTGCCAGCAGTTACTTGGGGGGTCAAGAGACCCAGTACTTC
>once|TRBJ1-1|10|TRBV20-1|-
CSAQGNGAFF
TGCAGCGCCCAGGGAAATGGAGCTTTCTTT
>-|TRBJ1-6|17|TRBV4-2|-
CASSQVAASYTYSPLHF
TGTGCCAGCAGCCAAGTTGCCGCCTCTTACACCTATTCACCCCTCCACTTT
>-|TRBJ2-5|13|TRBV7-8|-
CASSSTTRASQYF
TGTGCCAGCAGCTCTACGACTCGAGCTTCTCAGTACTTC
>-|TRBJ1-5|15|TRBV5-1|-
CASSLDGERIQPQHF
TGCGCCAGCAGCTTGGATGGGGAGAGGATTCAGCCCCAGCATTTT
>-|TRBJ2-1|15|TRBV27|TRBD2
CASTQSGRAGNEQFF
TGTGCCAGCACCCAGAGCGGGAGGGCCGGGAATGAGCAGTTCTTC
>-|TRBJ1-1|13|TRBV29-1|TRBD1
CSVKGQVNTEAFF
TGCAGCGTTAAGGGACAGGTCAACACTGAAGCTTTCTTT
>-|TRBJ2-2|13|TRBV15|-
CATSAGTIGELFF
TGTGCCACCAGCGCTGGCACCATCGGGGAGCTGTTTTTT
>few|TRBJ1-4|12|TRBV7-9|-
CASSFPSTGVKF
TGTGCCAGCAGCTTTCCATCGACAGGAGTAAAGTTT
>-|TRBJ2-7|16|TRBV28|-
CASSGDIEPLGYEQYF
TGTGCCAGCAGTGGGGACATCGAACCCCTAGGCTACGAGCAGTACTTC
>-|TRBJ2-7|13|TRBV4-1|-
CASSQEPDYEQYF
TGCGCCAGCAGCCAAGAACCAGACTACGAGCAGTACTTC
>-|TRBJ1-1|16|TRBV28|-
CATSIGGQLGLAEAFF
TGTGCCACTTCCATCGGGGGGCAGCTAGGGTTGGCTGAAGCTTTCTTT
>-|TRBJ2-1|13|TRBV9|-
CASSGRAYNEQFF
TGTGCCAGCAGCGGAAGAGCCTACAATGAGCAGTTCTTC
>-|TRBJ2-7|15|TRBV5-1|TRBD1
CASSPGDRGIYEQYF
TGCGCCAGCAGCCCCGGGGACAGGGGGATCTACGAGCAGTACTTC
>-|TRBJ1-1|13|TRBV7-9|TRBD1
CASSDRGPTEAFF
TGTGCCAGCAGCGACAGGGGGCCAACTGAAGCTTTCTTT
>-|TRBJ2-5|17|TRBV19|TRBD2
CASSISRLARAGETQYF
TGTGCCAGTAGTATCTCGCGACTAGCGAGGGCGGGAGAGACCCAGTACTTC
>-|TRBJ2-1|15|TRBV6-5|-
CASSPGGLPYNEQFF
TGTGCCAGCAGCCCAGGGGGACTCCCCTACAATGAGCAGTTCTTC
>-|TRBJ1-1|14|TRBV4-1|-
CASSPGQFNTEAFF
TGCGCCAGCAGCCCCGGACAGTTTAACACTGAAGCTTTCTTT
>-|TRBJ2-1|11|TRBV14|-
CASSRLNEQFF
TGTGCCAGCAGCCGTTTAAATGAGCAGTTCTTC
>-|TRBJ2-1|15|TRBV27|-
CATKPGGGAQNEQFF
TGTGCCACCAAACCTGGAGGGGGGGCGCAAAATGAGCAGTTCTTC
>-|TRBJ2-1|16|TRBV16|-
CASSQWATGVRDEQFF
TGTGCCAGCAGCCAATGGGCGACGGGGGTTAGGGATGAGCAGTTCTTC
>-|TRBJ1-1|15|TRBV28|TRBD1
CASIYSLERGPEAFF
TGTGCCAGCATTTACTCCTTGGAGAGGGGGCCTGAAGCTTTCTTT
>-|TRBJ2-1|13|TRBV5-1|-
CASRNSAYNEQFF
TGCGCCAGCAGAAACTCCGCCTACAATGAGCAGTTCTTC
>-|TRBJ1-2|11|TRBV6-5|-
CASSNRVGYTF
TGTGCCAGCAGTAACAGGGTTGGCTACACCTTC
>few|TRBJ1-5|15|TRBV2|TRBD1
CASSARDSPNQPQHF
TGTGCCAGCAGTGCGAGGGACAGCCCGAATCAGCCCCAGCATTTT
>-|TRBJ2-5|14|TRBV18|-
CASSPIEGLETQYF
TGTGCCAGCTCACCAATCGAAGGACTGGAGACCCAGTACTTC
>-|TRBJ2-1|19|TRBV4-1|TRBD2
CASSQGRILGGGAGNEQFF
TGCGCCAGCAGCCAAGGTCGGATACTGGGCGGGGGGGCCGGCAATGAGCAGTTCTTC
>-|TRBJ2-2|12|TRBV7-8|-
CASSFTDRAGVF
TGTGCCAGCAGCTTTACGGACAGGGCGGGAGTTTTT
>-|TRBJ2-6|15|TRBV6-5|-
CASSYAGPGANVLTF
TGTGCCAGCAGTTACGCGGGGCCCGGGGCCAACGTCCTGACTTTC
>-|TRBJ1-5|16|TRBV7-9|-
CASSLAAGGGNQPQHF
TGTGCCAGCAGCTTAGCGGCGGGTGGAGGGAATCAGCCCCAGCATTTT
>-|TRBJ1-1|11|TRBV6-5|-
CASSRNTEAFF
TGTGCCAGCTCCCGGAACACTGAAGCTTTCTTT